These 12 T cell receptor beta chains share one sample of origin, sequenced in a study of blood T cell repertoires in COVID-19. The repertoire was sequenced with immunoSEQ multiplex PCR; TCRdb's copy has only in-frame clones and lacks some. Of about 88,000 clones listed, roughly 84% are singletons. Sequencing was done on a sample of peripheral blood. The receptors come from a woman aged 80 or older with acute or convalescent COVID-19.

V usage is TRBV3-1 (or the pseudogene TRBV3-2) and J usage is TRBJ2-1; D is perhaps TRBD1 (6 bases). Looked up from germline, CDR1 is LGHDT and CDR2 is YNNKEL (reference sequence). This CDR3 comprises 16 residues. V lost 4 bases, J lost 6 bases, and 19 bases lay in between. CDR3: CASSLFRGNRFNEQFF. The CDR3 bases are TGTGCCAGCAGCCTCTTCAGGGGCAATCGCTTCAATGAGCAGTTCTTC.

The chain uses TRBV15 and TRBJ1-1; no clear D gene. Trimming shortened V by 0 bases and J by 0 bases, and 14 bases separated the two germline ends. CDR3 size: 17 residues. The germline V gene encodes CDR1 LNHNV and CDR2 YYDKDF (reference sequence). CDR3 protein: CATSRDISNFMNTEAFF. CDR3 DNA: TGTGCCACCAGCAGAGATATAAGCAACTTTATGAACACTGAAGCTTTCTTT.

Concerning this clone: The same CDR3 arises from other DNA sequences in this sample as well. CDR3 protein: CASSLRTGDTGELFF. CDR3 bases: TGCGCCAGCAGCTTGAGAACAGGGGATACCGGGGAGCTGTTTTTT. The chain joins TRBV5-1 to TRBJ2-2; 7 bases line up with TRBD1. The CDR3 has 15 amino acids. Trimming removed 1 base from V and 5 bases from J; junction bases left unmatched: 5. From germline, CDR1 is SGHRS and CDR2 YFSETQ.

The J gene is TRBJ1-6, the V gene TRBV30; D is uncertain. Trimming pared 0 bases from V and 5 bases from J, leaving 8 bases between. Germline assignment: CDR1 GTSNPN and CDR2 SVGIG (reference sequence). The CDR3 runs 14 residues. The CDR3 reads CAWSVPQNNSPLHF. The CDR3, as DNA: TGTGCCTGGAGTGTACCTCAGAATAATTCACCCCTCCACTTT.

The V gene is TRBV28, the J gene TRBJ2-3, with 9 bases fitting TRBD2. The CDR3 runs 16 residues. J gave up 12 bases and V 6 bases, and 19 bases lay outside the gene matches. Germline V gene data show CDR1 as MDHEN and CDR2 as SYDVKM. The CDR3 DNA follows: TGTGCCAGCAGCTCTCCGGGACTAGCCCTTGGGGGCTCTCAGTATTTT. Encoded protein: CASSSPGLALGGSQYF.

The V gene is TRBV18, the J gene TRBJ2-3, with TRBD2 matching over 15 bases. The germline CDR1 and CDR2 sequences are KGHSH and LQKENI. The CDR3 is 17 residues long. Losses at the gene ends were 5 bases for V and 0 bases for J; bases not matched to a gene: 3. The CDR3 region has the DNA TGTGCCAGCTCATCGGGGACTAGCGGGGGGAGCACAGATACGCAGTATTTT. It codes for CASSSGTSGGSTDTQYF.

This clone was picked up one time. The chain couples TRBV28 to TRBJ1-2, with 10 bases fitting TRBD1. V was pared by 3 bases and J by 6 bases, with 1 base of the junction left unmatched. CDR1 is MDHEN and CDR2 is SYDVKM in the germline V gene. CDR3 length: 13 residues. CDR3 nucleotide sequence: TGTGCCAGCAGTTTGGGACAGGGGCATGGCTACACCTTC. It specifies CASSLGQGHGYTF.

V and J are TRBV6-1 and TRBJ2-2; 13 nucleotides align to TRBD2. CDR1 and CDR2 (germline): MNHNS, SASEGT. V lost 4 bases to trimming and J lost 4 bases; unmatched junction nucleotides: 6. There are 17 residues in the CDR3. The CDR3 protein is CASSGTSGRVATGELFF. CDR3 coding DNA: TGTGCCAGCAGTGGGACTAGCGGGAGAGTTGCCACCGGGGAGCTGTTTTTT.

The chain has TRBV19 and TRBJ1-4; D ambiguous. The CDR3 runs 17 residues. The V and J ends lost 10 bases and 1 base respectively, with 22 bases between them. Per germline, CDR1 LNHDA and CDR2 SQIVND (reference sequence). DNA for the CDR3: TGTGCCACAAGGGCGCTCGGGAGATTTGGAACTAATGAAAAACTGTTTTTT. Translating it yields CATRALGRFGTNEKLFF.

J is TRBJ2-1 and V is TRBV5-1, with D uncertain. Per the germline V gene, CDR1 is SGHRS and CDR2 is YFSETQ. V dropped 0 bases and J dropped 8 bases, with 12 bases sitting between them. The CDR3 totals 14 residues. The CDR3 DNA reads TGCGCCAGCAGCTTGGCTGTGTTGGCGGATGAGCAGTTCTTC. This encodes CASSLAVLADEQFF.

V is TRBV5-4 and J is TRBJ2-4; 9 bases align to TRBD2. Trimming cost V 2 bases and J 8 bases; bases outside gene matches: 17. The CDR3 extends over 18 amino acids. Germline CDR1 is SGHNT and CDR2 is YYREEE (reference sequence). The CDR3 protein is CASSLGGGGAAITYIQYF. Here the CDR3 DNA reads TGTGCCAGCAGCTTAGGGGGCGGGGGGGCCGCAATAACATACATTCAGTACTTC. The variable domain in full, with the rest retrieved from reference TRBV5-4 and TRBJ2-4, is ETGVTQSPTHLIKTRGQQVTLRCSSQSGHNTVSWYQQALGQGPQFIFQYYREEENGRGNFPPRFSGLQFPNYSSELNVNALELDDSALYLCASSLGGGGAAITYIQYFGAGTRLSVL.

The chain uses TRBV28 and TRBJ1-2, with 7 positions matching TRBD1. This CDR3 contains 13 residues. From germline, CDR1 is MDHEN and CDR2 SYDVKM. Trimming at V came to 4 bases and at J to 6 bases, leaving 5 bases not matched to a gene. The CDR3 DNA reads TGTGCCAGCAGTTATCAGGGGGTAAATGGCTACACCTTC. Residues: CASSYQGVNGYTF.